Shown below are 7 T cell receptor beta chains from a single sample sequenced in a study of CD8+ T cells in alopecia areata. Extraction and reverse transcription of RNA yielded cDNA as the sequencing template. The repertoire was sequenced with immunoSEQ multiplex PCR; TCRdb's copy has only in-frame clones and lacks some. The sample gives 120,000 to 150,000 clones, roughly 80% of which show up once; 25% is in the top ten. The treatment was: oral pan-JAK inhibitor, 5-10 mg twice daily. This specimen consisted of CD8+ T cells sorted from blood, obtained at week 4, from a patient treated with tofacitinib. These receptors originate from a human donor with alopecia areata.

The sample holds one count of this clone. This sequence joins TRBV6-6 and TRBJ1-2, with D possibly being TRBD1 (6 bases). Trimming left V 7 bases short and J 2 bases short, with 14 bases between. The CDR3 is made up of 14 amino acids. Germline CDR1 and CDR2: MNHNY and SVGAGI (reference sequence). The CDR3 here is CASNPSGANYGYTF. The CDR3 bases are TGTGCCAGCAACCCCTCGGGGGCCAACTATGGCTACACCTTC.

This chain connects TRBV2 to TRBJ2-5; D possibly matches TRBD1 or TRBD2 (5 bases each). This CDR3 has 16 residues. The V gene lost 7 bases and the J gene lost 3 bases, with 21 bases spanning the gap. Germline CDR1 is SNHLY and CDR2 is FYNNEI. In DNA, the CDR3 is TGTGCCAGCACCCCGGGGCAGGGAAGGGTAAAAGAGACCCAGTACTTC. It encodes CASTPGQGRVKETQYF.

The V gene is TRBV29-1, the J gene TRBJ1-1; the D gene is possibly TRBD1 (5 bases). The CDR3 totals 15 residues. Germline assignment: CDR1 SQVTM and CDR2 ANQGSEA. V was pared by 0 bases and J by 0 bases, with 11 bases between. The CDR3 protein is CSVEDWSGVNTEAFF. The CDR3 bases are TGCAGCGTTGAAGATTGGTCGGGGGTGAACACTGAAGCTTTCTTT.

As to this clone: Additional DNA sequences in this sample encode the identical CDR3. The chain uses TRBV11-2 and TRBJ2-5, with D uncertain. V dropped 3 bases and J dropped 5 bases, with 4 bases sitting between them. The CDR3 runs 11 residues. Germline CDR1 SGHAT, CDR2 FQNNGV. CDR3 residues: CASSFGETQYF. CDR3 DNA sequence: TGTGCCAGCAGCTTCGGGGAGACCCAGTACTTC.

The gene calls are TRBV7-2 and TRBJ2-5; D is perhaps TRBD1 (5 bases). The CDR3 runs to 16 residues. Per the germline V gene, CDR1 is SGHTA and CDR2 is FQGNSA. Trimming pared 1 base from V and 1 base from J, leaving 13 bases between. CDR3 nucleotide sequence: TGTGCCAGCAGCTTAGAATCAGGGTGGTTCCAAGAGACCCAGTACTTC. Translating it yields CASSLESGWFQETQYF.

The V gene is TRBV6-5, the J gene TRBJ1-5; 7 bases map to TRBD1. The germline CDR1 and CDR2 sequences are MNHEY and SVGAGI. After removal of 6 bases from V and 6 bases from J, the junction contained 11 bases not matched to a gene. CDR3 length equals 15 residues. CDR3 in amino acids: CASRQDREESQPQHF. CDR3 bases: TGTGCCAGCAGACAAGACAGGGAGGAGAGTCAGCCCCAGCATTTT.

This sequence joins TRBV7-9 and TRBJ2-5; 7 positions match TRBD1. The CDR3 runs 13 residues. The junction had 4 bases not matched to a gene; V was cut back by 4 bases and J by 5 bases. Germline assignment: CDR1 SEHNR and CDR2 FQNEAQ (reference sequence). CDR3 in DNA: TGTGCCAGCAGCTCGACAGGGTGGGAGACCCAGTACTTC. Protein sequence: CASSSTGWETQYF.